The 28 T cell receptor beta chains given below trace back to one sample, sequenced in a study of blood T cell repertoires in COVID-19. TCRdb's copy holds only in-frame clones and misses some; the assay was immunoSEQ multiplex PCR. This table holds 400,000 to 450,000 clones, 75% to 90% found once. Input material: peripheral blood. Source of these receptors: a woman younger than 45 with active or convalescent COVID-19.

Only a few counts were recorded for this clone. The V gene is TRBV11-2, the J gene TRBJ2-7; 10 positions match TRBD2. Germline V gene data show CDR1 as SGHAT and CDR2 as FQNNGV. V was clipped by 3 bases and J by 5 bases; unmatched bases: 13. This CDR3 contains 17 residues. The CDR3 here is CASSLDAWTSGRDEQYF. DNA of the CDR3: TGTGCCAGCAGCTTGGACGCCTGGACTAGCGGTAGGGACGAGCAGTACTTC.

The rearrangement uses TRBV6-1 and TRBJ1-2; a possible D gene is TRBD1 (6 bases). Germline V gene data show CDR1 as MNHNS and CDR2 as SASEGT. Trimming took 3 bases from V and 8 from J, leaving 10 bases between them. There are 12 residues in the CDR3. CDR3: CASSDRGGGYTF. CDR3 coding DNA: TGTGCCAGCAGTGACAGGGGAGGGGGCTACACCTTC.

This clone was detected once. The chain combines TRBV5-4 with TRBJ2-3, with TRBD2 matching 7 bases. This CDR3 spans 15 amino acids. The V gene end was trimmed by 4 bases and the J gene end by 6 bases; junction bases not matched to a gene: 11. Per the germline V gene, CDR1 is SGHNT and CDR2 is YYREEE (reference sequence). The CDR3 DNA follows: TGTGCCAGCAGCCCGCTTGGACTAGACCACGATACGCAGTATTTT. Residues: CASSPLGLDHDTQYF.

The chain couples TRBV7-8 to TRBJ2-7; maybe TRBD2 (5 bases). The V and J ends lost 0 bases and 2 bases respectively, with 17 bases between them. The CDR3 covers 17 residues. Germline V gives CDR1 SGHVS, CDR2 FQNEAQ. CDR3 nucleotides: TGTGCCAGCAGCTTAGCGAGGGCATCTTCTTTCCCCTACGAGCAGTACTTC. Its translation is CASSLARASSFPYEQYF.

This chain joins TRBV9 and TRBJ2-3; 8 nucleotides agree with TRBD1. Germline V CDR1 and CDR2: SGDLS, YYNGEE. The CDR3 has 17 amino acids. The V segment lost 4 bases and the J segment 2 bases; nucleotides outside the gene matches: 12. CDR3 bases: TGTGCCAGCAGCAGGGGTCGCGGGACAGGAGTCACAGATACGCAGTATTTT. This encodes CASSRGRGTGVTDTQYF.

This clone has just a few counts. The CDR3: CASSIDHRDPLEKLFF. CDR3 DNA: TGTGCCAGTAGTATAGATCACAGGGACCCTCTTGAAAAACTGTTTTTT. This chain uses TRBV19 with TRBJ1-4, with D possibly being TRBD1 (6 bases). The CDR3 contains 16 residues. Germline V gene lookup returns CDR1 LNHDA and CDR2 SQIVND (reference sequence). With 0 bases removed from V and 7 bases from J, the gap between germline ends came to 15 bases.

V and J are TRBV18 and TRBJ2-1, with D perhaps matching TRBD1 (6 bases). The CDR3 consists of 16 residues. Deletions cut 0 bases from V and 5 bases from J, with 14 bases between. Germline assignment: CDR1 KGHSH and CDR2 LQKENI. This CDR3 reads CASSPPGRGQNNEQFF. CDR3 DNA: TGTGCCAGCTCACCACCGGGACGAGGACAGAACAATGAGCAGTTCTTC.

This rearrangement joins TRBV5-1 to TRBJ2-1; 8 positions agree with TRBD2. There are 16 residues in the CDR3. J lost 3 bases, V lost 0 bases, and 5 bases had no gene match. Germline CDR1 is SGHRS and CDR2 is YFSETQ. In DNA form, the CDR3 reads TGCGCCAGCAGCTTGGCCTTGGCGGGAGGCTACAATGAGCAGTTCTTC. It translates to CASSLALAGGYNEQFF.

J is TRBJ1-5 and V is TRBV18, with 8 bases fitting TRBD1. Trimming removed 5 bases from V and 7 bases from J; junction bases left unmatched: 7. The CDR3 has 14 residues. CDR1 is KGHSH and CDR2 is LQKENI in the germline V gene. CDR3 nucleotides: TGTGCCAGCTCATCCGACAGGGGCGGGCAGCCCCAGCATTTT. Translated, it gives CASSSDRGGQPQHF.

The chain combines TRBV27 with TRBJ1-1; D is unresolved. Germline CDR1 MNHEY, CDR2 SMNVEV (reference sequence). This CDR3 is built from 13 residues. V was clipped by 4 bases and J by 3 bases, with 9 bases between them. CDR3 sequence (DNA): TGTGCCAGCAGTTCCCGCCCGGACACTGAAGCTTTCTTT. This translates into CASSSRPDTEAFF.

The chain is built from TRBV10-1 and TRBJ1-2; D call uncertain. In germline, CDR1 is WNHNN, CDR2 SYGVQD (reference sequence). Between the trimmed V and J ends, which lost 3 bases and 2 bases, there was a span of 7 bases. This CDR3 is built from 13 residues. CDR3 nucleotide sequence: TGCGCCAGCAGTGACCAGGCAAACTATGGCTACACCTTC. Amino acid sequence: CASSDQANYGYTF.

CDR3 residues: CASSFFSSGRSYRANVLTF. The DNA of the CDR3 is TGCGCCAGCAGCTTTTTTTCTAGCGGGAGAAGTTATAGGGCCAACGTCCTGACTTTC. V and J are TRBV5-1 and TRBJ2-6; 10 bases line up with TRBD2. CDR3 size: 19 residues. V shed 2 bases and J 5 bases; nucleotides not matched to a gene: 13. Germline CDR1 is SGHRS and CDR2 is YFSETQ.

This chain uses TRBV4-1 with TRBJ1-5; 9 nucleotides align to TRBD1. The V gene's germline CDR1 is MGHRA and CDR2 YSYEKL. V lost 4 bases to trimming and J lost 4 bases; unmatched junction nucleotides: 11. This CDR3 has 17 amino acids. CDR3 protein: CASSLILQGAQNQPQHF. The CDR3 nucleotides read TGCGCCAGCAGCCTTATATTACAGGGGGCCCAAAATCAGCCCCAGCATTTT.

The chain couples TRBV5-1 to TRBJ2-5; D uncertain. Trimming took off 4 bases at V and 2 bases at J, with 9 bases between the two ends. There are 13 residues in the CDR3. In germline, CDR1 is SGHRS, CDR2 YFSETQ. CDR3 residues: CASSTLGQETQYF. Written as DNA, the CDR3 is TGCGCCAGCAGCACTCTAGGTCAAGAGACCCAGTACTTC.

The chain links TRBV27 to TRBJ1-4; TRBD1 aligns across 9 bases. V was clipped by 7 bases and J by 10 bases; unmatched bases: 10. Germline V lookup: CDR1 MNHEY, CDR2 SMNVEV (reference sequence). The CDR3 spans 14 residues. The CDR3 DNA follows: TGTGCCAGCACCCGGGACAGGGCGCTCGGAAAACTGTTTTTT. This sequence encodes CASTRDRALGKLFF.

This rearrangement joins TRBV24-1 to TRBJ1-4, with TRBD1 matching 9 bases. The J segment lost 1 base and the V segment lost 9 bases, leaving 8 bases of the junction unmatched. The CDR3 is 16 residues long. Germline V CDR1 and CDR2: KGHDR, SFDVKD. The CDR3 coding sequence is TGTGCCACCGAAGAAACAGGGGGCCAAACTAATGAAAAACTGTTTTTT. This sequence encodes CATEETGGQTNEKLFF.

This clone showed up just once. This chain connects TRBV25-1 to TRBJ1-1, with TRBD1 matching over 9 bases. Germline V lookup: CDR1 MGHDK, CDR2 SYGVNS. The CDR3 is made up of 15 amino acids. The junction had 7 bases not matched to a gene; V was cut back by 4 bases and J by 4 bases. DNA of the CDR3: TGTGCCAGCAGTGCACCGGGACAGGGAATCACTGAAGCTTTCTTT. It codes for CASSAPGQGITEAFF.

This chain uses TRBV5-1 with TRBJ1-3; a possible D gene is TRBD1 (6 bases). Germline-derived CDR1 and CDR2 are SGHRS and YFSETQ. The CDR3 is 16 residues long. Trimming removed 4 bases at V and 3 bases at J, with 17 bases between. The CDR3 loop is CASSLHGQPYGNTIYF. Here the CDR3 DNA reads TGCGCCAGCAGCCTGCACGGACAGCCTTATGGAAACACCATATATTTT. The full variable domain, its missing parts supplied by reference TRBV5-1 and TRBJ1-3, is KAGVTQTPRYLIKTRGQQVTLSCSPISGHRSVSWYQQTPGQGLQFLFEYFSETQRNKGNFPGRFSGRQFSNSRSEMNVSTLELGDSALYLCASSLHGQPYGNTIYFGEGSWLTVV.

The chain uses TRBV7-9 and TRBJ2-7, with TRBD1 matching over 8 bases. CDR1 and CDR2 from the germline V gene are SEHNR and FQNEAQ (reference sequence). The CDR3 covers 15 residues. V lost 6 bases to trimming and J lost 6 bases; unmatched junction nucleotides: 13. CDR3 region: CASRQVRTGPSEQYF. As DNA, the CDR3 is TGTGCCAGCAGACAAGTGAGGACAGGGCCCTCCGAGCAGTACTTC.

The chain employs TRBV29-1 and TRBJ1-3; 8 positions match TRBD1. CDR3 length: 14 amino acids. V lost 6 bases and J lost 3; bases outside the gene matches: 7. The V gene's germline CDR1 is SQVTM and CDR2 ANQGSEA. The CDR3 spells CSVAGGAVGNTIYF. The CDR3 DNA reads as TGCAGCGTCGCAGGGGGCGCGGTTGGAAACACCATATATTTT.

The chain uses TRBV2 and TRBJ1-5; maybe TRBD1 (6 bases). This CDR3 comprises 13 residues. Germline CDR1 and CDR2: SNHLY and FYNNEI. V was pared by 6 bases and J by 7 bases, with 13 bases between. As DNA, the CDR3 is TGTGCCAGCAGGGGTGGGGGGGCCCAGCCCCAGCATTTT. As protein: CASRGGGAQPQHF. The full variable domain, completed using reference TRBV2 and TRBJ1-5, is EPEVTQTPSHQVTQMGQEVILRCVPISNHLYFYWYRQILGQKVEFLVSFYNNEISEKSEIFDDQFSVERPDGSNFTLKIRSTKLEDSAMYFCASRGGGAQPQHFGDGTRLSIL.

There are a few counts of this clone. The chain joins TRBV21-1 to TRBJ1-5. TRBV21-1 is assigned pseudogene status. CDR3 size: 16 residues. CDR3 protein: CASSPLENWSNQPQHF. The DNA of the CDR3 is TGTGCCAGCAGCCCCTTGGAGAATTGGAGCAATCAGCCCCAGCATTTT.

This chain joins TRBV7-2 and TRBJ2-1, with 9 positions matching TRBD2. The CDR3 covers 15 residues. V trimming: 5 bases; J trimming: 6 bases; junction bases outside the gene matches: 8. CDR1 is SGHTA and CDR2 is FQGNSA in the germline V gene. As DNA, the CDR3 is TGTGCCAGCAGCGAACCGGGACTAGCTCTCAATGAGCAGTTCTTC. This translates into CASSEPGLALNEQFF. The whole variable domain, remainder taken from reference TRBV7-2 and TRBJ2-1, is GAGVSQSPSNKVTEKGKDVELRCDPISGHTALYWYRQSLGQGLEFLIYFQGNSAPDKSGLPSDRFSAERTGGSVSTLTIQRTQQEDSAVYLCASSEPGLALNEQFFGPGTRLTVL.

The V call is TRBV5-4, the J call TRBJ2-3, with TRBD2 matching over 8 bases. The CDR3 has 15 amino acids. CDR1 is SGHNT and CDR2 is YYREEE in the germline V gene (reference sequence). The V segment lost 1 base and the J segment 6 bases; nucleotides outside the gene matches: 7. CDR3 residues: CASSLWWASGDTQYF. The CDR3 bases are TGTGCCAGCAGCTTGTGGTGGGCTAGCGGGGATACGCAGTATTTT.

The V call is TRBV4-1, the J call TRBJ2-7; 9 bases are shared with TRBD2. The CDR3 spans 16 residues. In germline, CDR1 is MGHRA, CDR2 YSYEKL. J gave up 2 bases and V 1 base, and 6 bases lay outside the gene matches. This CDR3 is CASSQGGSGGPYEQYF. CDR3 nucleotides: TGCGCCAGCAGCCAAGGCGGTAGCGGGGGCCCCTACGAGCAGTACTTC.

This clone was seen at least ten times. This CDR3 reads CASSFYRTF. CDR3 sequence (DNA): TGTGCCAGCAGCTTCTACCGGACCTTC. The rearrangement uses TRBV7-8 and TRBJ1-2; D gene uncertain. The CDR3 spans 9 residues. From germline, CDR1 is SGHVS and CDR2 FQNEAQ. Trimming took off 3 bases at V and 14 bases at J, with 7 bases between the two ends.

This chain links TRBV4-1 with TRBJ2-5; 8 bases are shared with TRBD2. Losses at the gene ends were 4 bases for V and 2 bases for J; bases not matched to a gene: 3. Germline loops: CDR1 MGHRA, CDR2 YSYEKL. The length of the CDR3 is 14 residues. The DNA for the CDR3 is TGCGCCAGCAGCCTCTTAGCGGGGCAAGAGACCCAGTACTTC. This encodes CASSLLAGQETQYF.

The J gene is TRBJ1-2, the V gene TRBV18; D is possibly TRBD1 (5 bases). CDR1 is KGHSH and CDR2 is LQKENI in the germline V gene. The CDR3 extends over 14 amino acids. Deletions cut 6 bases from V and 6 bases from J, with 17 bases between. The CDR3, as DNA: TGTGCCAGCTCCTCAACGATGGGCAGGGATGGCTACACCTTC. It yields the protein CASSSTMGRDGYTF.